This entry concerns a single T cell receptor beta chain. Its antigen is as yet unknown. This record comes from a study of cytomegalovirus exposure and HLA in healthy donors. Points from the study as a whole: In the analysis, some V segments, TRBV6-2 and TRBV6-3 included, were excluded as indistinguishable. Some highly shared sequence variants likely arose as a pipeline artifact.

A multiplex PCR was run with 60 Vbeta primers and 13 Jbeta primers. TCRdb keeps only in-frame clones here, not all; method: immunoSEQ multiplex PCR. This table holds 80,000 to 100,000 clones, over 55% found once. J was trimmed by 6 bases and V by 5 bases; bases with no gene match: 5. The CDR3 runs to 13 residues. Per germline, CDR1 SGHNT and CDR2 YYREEE (reference sequence). This TCR derives from a young woman in good health and CMV-seropositive. The J gene is TRBJ2-1, the V gene TRBV5-4, with 7 positions matching TRBD1. Sequenced sample: PBMCs. This CDR3 is CASSLDRVNEQFF. The CDR3 bases are TGTGCCAGCAGTCTAGACAGGGTCAATGAGCAGTTCTTC. The full variable domain, in which reference TRBV5-4 and TRBJ2-1 provide the parts outside the CDR3, is ETGVTQSPTHLIKTRGQQVTLRCSSQSGHNTVSWYQQALGQGPQFIFQYYREEENGRGNFPPRFSGLQFPNYSSELNVNALELDDSALYLCASSLDRVNEQFFGPGTRLTVL.